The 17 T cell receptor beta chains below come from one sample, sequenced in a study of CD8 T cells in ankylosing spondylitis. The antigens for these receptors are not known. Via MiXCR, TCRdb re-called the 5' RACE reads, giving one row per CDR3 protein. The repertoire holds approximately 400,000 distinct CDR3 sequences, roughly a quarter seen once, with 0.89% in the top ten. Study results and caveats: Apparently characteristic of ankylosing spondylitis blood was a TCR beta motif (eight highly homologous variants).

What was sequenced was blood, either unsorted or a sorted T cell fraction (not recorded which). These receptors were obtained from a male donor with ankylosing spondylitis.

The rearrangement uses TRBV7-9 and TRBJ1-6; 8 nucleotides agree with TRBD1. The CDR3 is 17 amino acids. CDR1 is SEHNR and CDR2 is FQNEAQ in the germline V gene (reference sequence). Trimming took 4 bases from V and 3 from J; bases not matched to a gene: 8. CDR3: CASSYTGTGRYNSPLHF. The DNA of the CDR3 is TGTGCCAGCAGCTACACCGGGACAGGTCGCTATAATTCACCCCTCCACTTT.

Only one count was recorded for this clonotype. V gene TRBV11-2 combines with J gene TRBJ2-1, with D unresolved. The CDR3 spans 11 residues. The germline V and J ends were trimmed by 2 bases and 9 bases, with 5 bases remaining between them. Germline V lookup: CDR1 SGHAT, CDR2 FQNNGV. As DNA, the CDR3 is TGTGCCAGCAGCTTATTCCGTGAGCAGTTCTTC. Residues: CASSLFREQFF.

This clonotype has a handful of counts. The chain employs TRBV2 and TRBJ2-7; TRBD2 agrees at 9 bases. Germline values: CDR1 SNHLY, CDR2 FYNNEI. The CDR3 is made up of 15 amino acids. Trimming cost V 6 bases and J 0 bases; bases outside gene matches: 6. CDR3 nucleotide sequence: TGTGCCAGCAGGGCTAGCGGGATGAGCTCCTACGAGCAGTACGTC. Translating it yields CASRASGMSSYEQYV.

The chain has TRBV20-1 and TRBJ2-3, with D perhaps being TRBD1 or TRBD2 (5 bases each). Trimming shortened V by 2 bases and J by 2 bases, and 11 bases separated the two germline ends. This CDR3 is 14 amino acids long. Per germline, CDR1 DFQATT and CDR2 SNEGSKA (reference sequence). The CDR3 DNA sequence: TGCAGTGCTAGATGGGGGAGCGTCACAGATACGCAGTATTTT. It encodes CSARWGSVTDTQYF.

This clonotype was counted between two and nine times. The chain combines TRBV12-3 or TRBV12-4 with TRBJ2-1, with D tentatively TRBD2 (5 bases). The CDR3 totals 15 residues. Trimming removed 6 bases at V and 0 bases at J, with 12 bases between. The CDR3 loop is CASRERKSSYNEQFF. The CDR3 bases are TGTGCCAGCAGAGAGCGGAAGAGCTCCTACAATGAGCAGTTCTTC.

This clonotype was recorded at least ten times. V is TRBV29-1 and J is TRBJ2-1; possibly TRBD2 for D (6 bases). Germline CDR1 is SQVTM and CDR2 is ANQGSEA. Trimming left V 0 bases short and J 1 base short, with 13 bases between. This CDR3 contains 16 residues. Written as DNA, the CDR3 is TGCAGCGTTGAAGAGGGGACTCCAAGTTCCTACAATGAGCAGTTCTTC. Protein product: CSVEEGTPSSYNEQFF.

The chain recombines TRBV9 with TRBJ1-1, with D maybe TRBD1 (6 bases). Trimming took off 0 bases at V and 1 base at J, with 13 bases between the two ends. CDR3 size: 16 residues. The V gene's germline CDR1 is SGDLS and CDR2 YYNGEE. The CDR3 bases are TGTGCCAGCAGCGTAGCCTGGGGGGGGCAGAACACTGAAGCTTTCTTT. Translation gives CASSVAWGGQNTEAFF.

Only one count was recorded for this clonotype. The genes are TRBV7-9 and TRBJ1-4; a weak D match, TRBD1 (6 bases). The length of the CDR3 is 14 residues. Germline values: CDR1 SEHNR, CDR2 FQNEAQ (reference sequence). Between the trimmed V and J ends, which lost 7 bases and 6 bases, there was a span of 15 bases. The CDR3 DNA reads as TGTGCCAGCAACTCCGGACAGTCGGATGAAAAACTGTTTTTT. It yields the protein CASNSGQSDEKLFF. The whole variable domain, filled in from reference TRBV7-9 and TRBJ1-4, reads DTGVSQNPRHKITKRGQNVTFRCDPISEHNRLYWYRQTLGQGPEFLTYFQNEAQLEKSRLLSDRFSAERPKGSFSTLEIQRTEQGDSAMYLCASNSGQSDEKLFFGSGTQLSVL.

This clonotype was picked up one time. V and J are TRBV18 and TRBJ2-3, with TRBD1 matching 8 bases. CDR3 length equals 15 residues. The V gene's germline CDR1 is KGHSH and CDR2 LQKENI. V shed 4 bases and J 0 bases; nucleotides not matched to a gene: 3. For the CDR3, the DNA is TGTGCCAGCTCACGGGACAGGTCTAGCACAGATACGCAGTATTTT. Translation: CASSRDRSSTDTQYF.

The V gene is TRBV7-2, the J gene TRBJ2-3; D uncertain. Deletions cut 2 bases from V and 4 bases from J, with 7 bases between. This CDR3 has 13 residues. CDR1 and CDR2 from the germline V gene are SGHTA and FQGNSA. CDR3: CASSLLPADTQYF. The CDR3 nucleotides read TGTGCCAGCAGCTTACTCCCCGCAGATACGCAGTATTTT. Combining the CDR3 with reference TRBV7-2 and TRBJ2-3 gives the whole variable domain GAGVSQSPSNKVTEKGKDVELRCDPISGHTALYWYRQSLGQGLEFLIYFQGNSAPDKSGLPSDRFSAERTGGSVSTLTIQRTQQEDSAVYLCASSLLPADTQYFGPGTRLTVL.

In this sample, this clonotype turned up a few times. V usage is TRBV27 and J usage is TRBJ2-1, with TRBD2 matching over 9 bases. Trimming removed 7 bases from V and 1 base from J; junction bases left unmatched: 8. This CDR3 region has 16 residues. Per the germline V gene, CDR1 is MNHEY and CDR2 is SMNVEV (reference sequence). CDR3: CASIGREGGSYNEQFF. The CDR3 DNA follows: TGTGCCAGCATAGGGCGGGAGGGCGGTTCCTACAATGAGCAGTTCTTC.

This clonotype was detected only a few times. DNA for the CDR3: TGCAGTGCTAGGGGAGCGGGAGCTATGAATGAGCAGTTCTTC. This translates into CSARGAGAMNEQFF. The chain uses TRBV20-1 and TRBJ2-1, with TRBD2 identical over 8 bases. The CDR3 extends over 14 amino acids. Germline CDR1 is DFQATT and CDR2 is SNEGSKA (reference sequence). The V segment lost 3 bases and the J segment 7 bases; nucleotides outside the gene matches: 8.

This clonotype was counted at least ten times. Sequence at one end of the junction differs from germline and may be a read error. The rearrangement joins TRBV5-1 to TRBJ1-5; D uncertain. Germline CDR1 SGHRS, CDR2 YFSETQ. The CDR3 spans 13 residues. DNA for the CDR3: TGTGCCAGCAGTTTAACCGGGAATCAGCCCCAGCATTTT. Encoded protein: CASSLTGNQPQHF.

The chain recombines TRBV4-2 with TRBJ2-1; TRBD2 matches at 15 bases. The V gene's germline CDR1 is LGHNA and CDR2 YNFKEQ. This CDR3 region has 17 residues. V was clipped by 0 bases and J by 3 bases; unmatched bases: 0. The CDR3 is CASSQEGLAGGYNEQFF. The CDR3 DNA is TGTGCCAGCAGCCAAGAGGGACTAGCGGGAGGCTACAATGAGCAGTTCTTC.

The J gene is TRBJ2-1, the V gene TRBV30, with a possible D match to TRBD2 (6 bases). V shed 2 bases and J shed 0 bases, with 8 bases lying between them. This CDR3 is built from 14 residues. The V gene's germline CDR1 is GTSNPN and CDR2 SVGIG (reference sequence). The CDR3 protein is CAWSKGGSYNEQFF. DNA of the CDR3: TGTGCCTGGAGTAAGGGAGGCTCCTACAATGAGCAGTTCTTC.

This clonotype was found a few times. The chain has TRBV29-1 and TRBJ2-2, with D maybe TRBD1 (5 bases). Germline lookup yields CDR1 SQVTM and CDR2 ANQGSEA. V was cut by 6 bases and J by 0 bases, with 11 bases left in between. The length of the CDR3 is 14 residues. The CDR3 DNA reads TGCAGCGTGGGCATAGGGGCGAACACCGGGGAGCTGTTTTTT. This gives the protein CSVGIGANTGELFF.

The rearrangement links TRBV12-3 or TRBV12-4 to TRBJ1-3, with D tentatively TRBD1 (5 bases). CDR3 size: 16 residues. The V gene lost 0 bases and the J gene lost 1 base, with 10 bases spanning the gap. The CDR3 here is CASSLAGARSGNTIYF. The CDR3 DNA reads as TGTGCCAGCAGTTTAGCTGGGGCCCGGTCTGGAAACACCATATATTTT.